These T cell receptor beta chains were read from a single sample in a study of cytomegalovirus exposure and HLA in healthy donors. The table came from immunoSEQ multiplex PCR; TCRdb's copy has only in-frame clones and leaves some out. The sample shows approximately 150,000 clones, 84% of them seen only once. Sequencing input: PBMCs. These receptors were collected from a man aged 18 to 30 in good health and CMV-seronegative. CDR3s leave out the opening cysteine and the closing phenylalanine or tryptophan. Each record gives: V gene, D gene, J gene, CDR3 protein. D genes are given only for firm matches.

v_call: TRBV30; d_call: NA; j_call: TRBJ2-7; cdr3_aa: AWSGVQPYEQY
v_call: TRBV7-8; d_call: NA; j_call: TRBJ2-3; cdr3_aa: ASSSSRGEGASVDTQY
v_call: TRBV4-3; d_call: TRBD2; j_call: TRBJ2-7; cdr3_aa: ASSQVAGEVYEQY
v_call: TRBV6-5; d_call: TRBD2; j_call: TRBJ2-1; cdr3_aa: ASSSPGAGGEDLAF
v_call: TRBV21-1; d_call: NA; j_call: TRBJ1-3; cdr3_aa: ASDPGTVLSEWGNTIY
v_call: TRBV19; d_call: TRBD1; j_call: TRBJ2-7; cdr3_aa: ASSPPGQGRPYEQY
v_call: TRBV18; d_call: NA; j_call: TRBJ1-2; cdr3_aa: ASSHDRDYGYT
v_call: TRBV14; d_call: NA; j_call: TRBJ2-7; cdr3_aa: ASSQIVAHVYEQY
v_call: TRBV6-5; d_call: NA; j_call: TRBJ2-7; cdr3_aa: ASSPTPGTSYEQY
v_call: TRBV6-1; d_call: NA; j_call: TRBJ2-7; cdr3_aa: ASSSTLMSSYEQY
v_call: TRBV9; d_call: TRBD1; j_call: TRBJ2-3; cdr3_aa: ASSVRGGPDTQY
v_call: TRBV2; d_call: NA; j_call: TRBJ1-2; cdr3_aa: ASSESRTELVGYT
v_call: TRBV18; d_call: TRBD1; j_call: TRBJ2-1; cdr3_aa: ASSPGTGYVNEQF
v_call: TRBV7-9; d_call: TRBD1; j_call: NA; cdr3_aa: ASSLLRQGGYEQY
v_call: TRBV27; d_call: NA; j_call: TRBJ2-3; cdr3_aa: ASSYVQTGAVTDTQY
v_call: TRBV13; d_call: NA; j_call: TRBJ1-1; cdr3_aa: ASSQTGNEAF
v_call: TRBV6-5; d_call: NA; j_call: TRBJ1-2; cdr3_aa: ASSRDNNYGYT
v_call: TRBV29-1; d_call: TRBD1; j_call: TRBJ2-2; cdr3_aa: SVGGQRGNTGELF
v_call: TRBV4-1; d_call: NA; j_call: TRBJ1-3; cdr3_aa: ASSQGGPGNTIY
v_call: TRBV6-4; d_call: NA; j_call: TRBJ1-5; cdr3_aa: ASSESRQPQH
v_call: TRBV6-5; d_call: TRBD2; j_call: NA; cdr3_aa: ASSSGTSGGAHEQY
v_call: TRBV11-3; d_call: NA; j_call: TRBJ1-1; cdr3_aa: ASNDKVDTEAF
v_call: TRBV7-2; d_call: TRBD1; j_call: TRBJ2-7; cdr3_aa: ASSLRGLGEQY
v_call: TRBV20-1; d_call: NA; j_call: TRBJ1-1; cdr3_aa: SAWDYTEAF
v_call: TRBV5-1; d_call: TRBD1; j_call: TRBJ2-1; cdr3_aa: ASSLAGTGSLEQF
v_call: TRBV5-4; d_call: TRBD1; j_call: TRBJ1-5; cdr3_aa: ASSPGTGNQPQH
v_call: TRBV27; d_call: TRBD2; j_call: TRBJ2-7; cdr3_aa: ASSTPSRESGYEQY
v_call: TRBV5-6; d_call: TRBD2; j_call: TRBJ2-4; cdr3_aa: ASSLFGTSGTGAKNIQY
v_call: TRBV19; d_call: NA; j_call: TRBJ1-1; cdr3_aa: ASSEKAVGTEAF
v_call: TRBV5-4; d_call: TRBD2; j_call: TRBJ2-1; cdr3_aa: ASSSPSGEGF
v_call: TRBV27; d_call: TRBD2; j_call: TRBJ2-3; cdr3_aa: ASSDLAGVIDTQY
v_call: TRBV27; d_call: TRBD1; j_call: TRBJ2-5; cdr3_aa: ASSPLTGGRNSGNVRETQY
v_call: TRBV7-2; d_call: NA; j_call: TRBJ2-3; cdr3_aa: ATKRVSSTDTQY
v_call: TRBV5-1; d_call: NA; j_call: TRBJ2-2; cdr3_aa: ASSLGTSTGELF
v_call: TRBV9; d_call: NA; j_call: TRBJ1-1; cdr3_aa: ASSVVATGSEAF
v_call: TRBV7-6; d_call: TRBD1; j_call: TRBJ2-5; cdr3_aa: ASSWTGGDLSGAQY
v_call: TRBV20-1; d_call: NA; j_call: TRBJ2-7; cdr3_aa: SARLTQEQY
v_call: TRBV9; d_call: TRBD2; j_call: TRBJ2-1; cdr3_aa: ASSVRTSGYSSYNEQF
v_call: TRBV6-5; d_call: NA; j_call: TRBJ2-3; cdr3_aa: ASSRHRYRFDTQY
v_call: TRBV19; d_call: NA; j_call: TRBJ2-1; cdr3_aa: ASSIFQGGSYNEQF
v_call: TRBV7-9; d_call: TRBD2; j_call: TRBJ2-1; cdr3_aa: ASSLAGGDNEQF